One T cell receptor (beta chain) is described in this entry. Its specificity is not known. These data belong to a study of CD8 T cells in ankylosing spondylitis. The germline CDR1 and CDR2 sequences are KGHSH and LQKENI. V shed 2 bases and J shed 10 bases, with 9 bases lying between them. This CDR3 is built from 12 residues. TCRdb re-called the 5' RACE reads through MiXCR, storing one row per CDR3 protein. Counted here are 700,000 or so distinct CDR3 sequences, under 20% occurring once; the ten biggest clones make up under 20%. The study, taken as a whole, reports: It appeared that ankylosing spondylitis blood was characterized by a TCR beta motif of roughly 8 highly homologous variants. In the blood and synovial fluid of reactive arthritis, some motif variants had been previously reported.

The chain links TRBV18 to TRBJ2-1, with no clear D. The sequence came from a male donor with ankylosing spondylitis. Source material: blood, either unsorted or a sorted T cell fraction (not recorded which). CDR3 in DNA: TGTGCCAGCTCACCATACGACGGAGAGCAGTTCTTC. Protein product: CASSPYDGEQFF.